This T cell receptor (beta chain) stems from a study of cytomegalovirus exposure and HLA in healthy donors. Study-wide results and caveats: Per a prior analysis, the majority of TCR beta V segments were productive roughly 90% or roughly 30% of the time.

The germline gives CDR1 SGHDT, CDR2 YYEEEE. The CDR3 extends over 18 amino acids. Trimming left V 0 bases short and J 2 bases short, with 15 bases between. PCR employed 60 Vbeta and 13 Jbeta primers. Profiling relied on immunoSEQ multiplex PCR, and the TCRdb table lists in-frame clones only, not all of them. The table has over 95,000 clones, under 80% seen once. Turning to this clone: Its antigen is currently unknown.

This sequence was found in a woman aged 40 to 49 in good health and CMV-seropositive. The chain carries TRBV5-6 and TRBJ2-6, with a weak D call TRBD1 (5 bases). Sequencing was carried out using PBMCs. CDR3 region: CASSLVSGMSTGANVLTF. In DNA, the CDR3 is TGTGCCAGCAGCTTGGTCTCAGGGATGTCGACTGGGGCCAACGTCCTGACTTTC.